The clone carrying this TCR beta chain has a count of ten or more. Its antigen remains unknown. Regions amplified from RNA transcripts were the TCR beta CDR3 regions. First-round RT-PCR of the TCR CDR3 relied on the HTBI primer set. TCRdb analysed the multiplex PCR reads with MiXCR anew, one entry per CDR3 protein. This repertoire shows 300,000 to 350,000 distinct CDR3 sequences, 15% to 20% found once; its top ten account for roughly a sixth. These data come from a study of T cells in Graves' hyperthyroidism and ophthalmopathy. Findings and caveats of the study: Within blood appeared most thyroid clonotypes that had expanded above 0.001.

The length of the CDR3 is 14 residues. V was clipped by 0 bases and J by 4 bases, with 9 bases between them. The V gene's germline CDR1 is MNHEY and CDR2 SVGAGI. This rearrangement joins TRBV6-5 to TRBJ2-5; a possible D gene is TRBD2 (5 bases). The receptor comes from a woman in her thirties or forties with Graves' ophthalmopathy. Sequenced sample: blood. The CDR3, as DNA: TGTGCCAGCAGTTACTCGGCTGCGGGAGAGACCCAGTACTTC. It yields the protein CASSYSAAGETQYF.